Each of the 30 T cell receptor beta chains below was sequenced from the same sample in a study of OX40 agonist ivuxolimab in advanced cancers. This table comes from immunoSEQ multiplex PCR, and its TCRdb copy is limited to in-frame clones, with some not included. The table shows 70,000 to 95,000 clones, with roughly 88% occurring only once. The sample here was CD4+ or CD8+ T cells sorted from blood, taken in a trial of the OX40 agonist ivuxolimab. Receptors were obtained from an adult with an advanced solid tumor such as melanoma, head and neck, liver or kidney cancer.

This CDR3 reads CAIPGTGGYGYTF. DNA of the CDR3: TGTGCCATCCCCGGGACAGGGGGATATGGCTACACCTTC. V usage is TRBV30 and J usage is TRBJ1-2; 11 bases agree with TRBD1. V shed 8 bases, J shed 5 bases, and the junction held 7 bases outside the gene matches. From germline, CDR1 is GTSNPN and CDR2 SVGIG (reference sequence). The CDR3 loop spans 13 amino acids.

This chain joins TRBV6-5 and TRBJ2-1; the match to TRBD2 covers 9 bases. Germline V gene data show CDR1 as MNHEY and CDR2 as SVGAGI. The CDR3 runs 14 residues. J was trimmed by 1 base and V by 8 bases; bases with no gene match: 3. The CDR3 sequence: CASCAGGSYNEQFF. DNA for the CDR3: TGTGCCAGCTGTGCGGGGGGGTCCTACAATGAGCAGTTCTTC.

The rearrangement uses TRBV10-1 and TRBJ1-3; possibly TRBD1 for D (5 bases). CDR3 length equals 13 residues. Trimming removed 5 bases at V and 0 bases at J, with 5 bases between. The germline CDR1 and CDR2 sequences are WNHNN and SYGVQD (reference sequence). The CDR3 here is CASSTGSGNTIYF. CDR3 DNA: TGCGCCAGCAGTACAGGCTCTGGAAACACCATATATTTT.

As for this clone: One end of the junction does not line up with germline, which may come from a read error. The chain combines TRBV7-8 with TRBJ1-2; 7 bases agree with TRBD1. CDR1 is SGHVS, CDR2 FQNEAQ, per germline. The CDR3 has 13 amino acids. The CDR3 DNA follows: TGTGCCAGCAGTTTAGGGGGCGCCTATGGCTACACCTTC. Its translation is CASSLGGAYGYTF. The full variable domain, completed using reference TRBV7-8 and TRBJ1-2, is GAGVSQSPRYKVAKRGQDVALRCDPISGHVSLFWYQQALGQGPEFLTYFQNEAQLDKSGLPSDRFFAERPEGSVSTLKIQRTQQEDSAVYLCASSLGGAYGYTFGSGTRLTVV.

The CDR3 spells CASSQAMGGNSPLHF. Written as DNA, the CDR3 is TGTGCCAGCAGCCAAGCCATGGGGGGAAATTCACCCCTCCACTTT. The chain uses TRBV14 and TRBJ1-6; D may be TRBD1 (5 bases). This CDR3 region has 15 residues. Trimming shortened V by 1 base and J by 7 bases, and 11 bases separated the two germline ends. Looked up from germline, CDR1 is SGHDN and CDR2 is FVKESK.

The V and J genes are TRBV28 and TRBJ1-6; unclear D gene. Germline V CDR1 and CDR2: MDHEN, SYDVKM. The length of the CDR3 is 17 residues. Trimming pared 1 base from V and 7 bases from J, leaving 17 bases between. In DNA, the CDR3 is TGTGCCAGCAGTTTATCTGTCCTAACGGGATCCAATTCACCCCTCCACTTT. Encoded protein: CASSLSVLTGSNSPLHF.

This clone was seen a single time. The chain carries TRBV19 and TRBJ1-4, with TRBD1 as a possible D gene (6 bases). The CDR3 runs 14 residues. Trimming left V 6 bases short and J 8 bases short, with 16 bases between. Germline CDR1 is LNHDA and CDR2 is SQIVND (reference sequence). Here the CDR3 reads CASRFSGEMEKLFF. The CDR3 nucleotides read TGTGCCAGTAGGTTTTCAGGGGAAATGGAAAAACTGTTTTTT.

This chain uses TRBV18 with TRBJ1-3, with TRBD1 identical over 7 bases. Trimming removed 5 bases from V and 2 bases from J; junction bases left unmatched: 0. Germline V lookup: CDR1 KGHSH, CDR2 LQKENI. The CDR3 runs to 13 residues. The CDR3 DNA follows: TGTGCCAGCTCAGACAGGGCTGGAAACACCATATATTTT. Translation gives CASSDRAGNTIYF.

This clone was recorded a few times. J is TRBJ2-7 and V is TRBV10-2, with 7 bases that match TRBD1. Per germline, CDR1 WSHSY and CDR2 SAAADI. The CDR3 contains 16 residues. J was trimmed by 4 bases and V by 2 bases; bases with no gene match: 11. The CDR3: CASSEGPTGSRYEQYF. The CDR3 nucleotides are TGCGCCAGCAGTGAGGGTCCGACAGGGAGTAGGTACGAGCAGTACTTC.

The rearrangement uses TRBV6-1 and TRBJ2-5; D possibly corresponds to TRBD2 (6 bases). V was shortened by 11 bases and J by 5 bases, with 24 bases between the two germline ends. This CDR3 region has 15 residues. CDR1 MNHNS and CDR2 SASEGT come from the germline V gene. The DNA of the CDR3 is TGTGCCGGTAACCCTGAGCTGGCTAGCGTGGAGACCCAGTACTTC. This gives the protein CAGNPELASVETQYF.

The V gene is TRBV11-2, the J gene TRBJ2-3; 7 bases align to TRBD2. Germline V gene sequence: CDR1 SGHAT, CDR2 FQNNGV. J was trimmed by 2 bases and V by 5 bases; bases with no gene match: 10. The CDR3 has 16 residues. This CDR3 is CASSGGGLSITDTQYF. CDR3 DNA sequence: TGTGCCAGCAGCGGCGGGGGTCTTTCTATCACAGATACGCAGTATTTT.

V and J are TRBV4-1 and TRBJ2-1; TRBD2 is a possible D gene (6 bases). Germline CDR1 is MGHRA and CDR2 is YSYEKL. V lost 0 bases to trimming and J lost 15 bases, with 12 bases between them. The CDR3 length is 12 residues. The CDR3 region is CASSQEGGPSFF. The DNA of the CDR3 is TGCGCCAGCAGCCAAGAGGGGGGACCTTCGTTCTTC.

The CDR3 reads CASSTGTGKSKNTEAFF. For the CDR3, the DNA is TGTGCCAGCAGTACCGGGACAGGGAAATCTAAGAACACTGAAGCTTTCTTT. V and J are TRBV25-1 and TRBJ1-1; 9 positions agree with TRBD1. Germline CDR1 MGHDK, CDR2 SYGVNS. The CDR3 extends over 17 amino acids. With 5 bases clipped from V and 1 base from J, the junction kept 11 bases outside the gene matches. The variable domain in full, completed from reference TRBV25-1 and TRBJ1-1, reads EADIYQTPRYLVIGTGKKITLECSQTMGHDKMYWYQQDPGMELHLIHYSYGVNSTEKGDLSSESTVSRIRTEHFPLTLESARPSHTSQYLCASSTGTGKSKNTEAFFGQGTRLTVV.

V usage is TRBV6-1 and J usage is TRBJ1-1; 7 bases line up with TRBD1. Germline V gene sequence: CDR1 MNHNS, CDR2 SASEGT. This CDR3 spans 15 amino acids. V lost 3 bases and J lost 4; bases outside the gene matches: 8. The CDR3 protein is CASSDPTAGGTEAFF. The CDR3 coding sequence is TGTGCCAGCAGTGACCCAACGGCAGGGGGCACTGAAGCTTTCTTT.

The V gene is TRBV18, the J gene TRBJ1-6; 9 bases fit TRBD1. Trimming removed 0 bases from V and 9 bases from J; junction bases left unmatched: 6. CDR1 and CDR2 (germline): KGHSH, LQKENI. This CDR3 region has 16 residues. This chain's CDR3 is CASSPPRTGATSPLHF. In DNA, the CDR3 is TGTGCCAGCTCACCACCCAGGACAGGGGCTACTTCACCCCTCCACTTT.

The rearrangement uses TRBV19 and TRBJ1-4; tentative D call: TRBD1 (5 bases). V was cut by 4 bases and J by 6 bases, with 18 bases left in between. The germline CDR1 and CDR2 sequences are LNHDA and SQIVND (reference sequence). The length of the CDR3 is 16 residues. Here the CDR3 DNA reads TGTGCCAGTAGTACACCTTTTGGGACTGCCCATGAAAAACTGTTTTTT. This sequence encodes CASSTPFGTAHEKLFF.

V usage is TRBV4-2 and J usage is TRBJ2-2; TRBD1 is a possible D gene (6 bases). CDR3 length: 21 residues. Deletions cut 0 bases from V and 0 bases from J, with 23 bases between. Germline V gene lookup returns CDR1 LGHNA and CDR2 YNFKEQ. CDR3 in DNA: TGTGCCAGCAGCCAAGATCGTCTATCTCGTCATGGGACAACGAACACCGGGGAGCTGTTTTTT. Its protein is CASSQDRLSRHGTTNTGELFF.

The rearrangement uses TRBV29-1 and TRBJ2-7; D unclear. This CDR3 comprises 13 residues. V was trimmed by 4 bases and J by 2 bases, leaving 12 bases between them. Germline V gene lookup returns CDR1 SQVTM and CDR2 ANQGSEA. CDR3: CSVAVRQTYEQYF. The CDR3 bases are TGCAGCGTTGCGGTCCGACAAACCTACGAGCAGTACTTC.

The rearrangement uses TRBV6-6 and TRBJ2-6; 7 positions match TRBD2. Trimming took 7 bases from V and 0 from J; bases not matched to a gene: 6. The germline gives CDR1 MNHNY, CDR2 SVGAGI (reference sequence). The CDR3 loop spans 16 amino acids. The CDR3 spells CASTTRGVSGANVLTF. For the CDR3, the DNA is TGTGCCAGCACAACCCGGGGGGTCTCTGGGGCCAACGTCCTGACTTTC.

The genes are TRBV2 and TRBJ1-5; D remains ambiguous. The V gene lost 6 bases and the J gene lost 6 bases, with 6 bases spanning the gap. CDR1 SNHLY and CDR2 FYNNEI come from the germline V gene. CDR3 size: 11 residues. The DNA of the CDR3 is TGTGCCAGCAGCATTAGTCAGCCCCAGCATTTT. This encodes CASSISQPQHF.

The chain couples TRBV18 to TRBJ1-1; 7 bases match TRBD1. From germline, CDR1 is KGHSH and CDR2 LQKENI. Germline trimming cut 2 bases from V and 4 bases from J; bases unmatched to any gene: 10. This CDR3 is built from 16 residues. The CDR3 bases are TGTGCCAGCTCACCAGACGGTTGGACAGGTTTCACTGAAGCTTTCTTT. It translates to CASSPDGWTGFTEAFF. The whole variable domain, filled in from reference TRBV18 and TRBJ1-1, reads NAGVMQNPRHLVRRRGQEARLRCSPMKGHSHVYWYRQLPEEGLKFMVYLQKENIIDESGMPKERFSAEFPKEGPSILRIQQVVRGDSAAYFCASSPDGWTGFTEAFFGQGTRLTVV.

In this sample, this clone turned up once. The rearrangement uses TRBV5-1 and TRBJ2-4, with D possibly TRBD1 on 6 matching bases. V lost 0 bases, J lost 5 bases, and 12 bases lay in between. Germline V gene data show CDR1 as SGHRS and CDR2 as YFSETQ. The CDR3 runs to 15 residues. The CDR3 sequence: CASSLAGTTQNIQYF. The CDR3 coding sequence is TGCGCCAGCAGCTTGGCTGGGACAACCCAAAACATTCAGTACTTC.

CDR3 coding DNA: TGTGCCAGCAGCTCCAGTTCGGGGGCCCCCTACGAGCAGTACTTC. Protein: CASSSSSGAPYEQYF. The chain uses TRBV7-2 and TRBJ2-7; possibly TRBD1 or TRBD2 for D (6 bases each). Germline V gene data show CDR1 as SGHTA and CDR2 as FQGNSA. V was clipped by 4 bases and J by 2 bases, with 15 bases between them. There are 15 residues in the CDR3.

This clone was detected once. This rearrangement joins TRBV7-3 to TRBJ2-2; no clear D gene. Trimming left V 2 bases short and J 3 bases short, with 7 bases between. Germline CDR1 SGHTA, CDR2 FQGTGA. This CDR3 is built from 14 residues. Here the CDR3 reads CASSLLSDTGELFF. The CDR3 DNA reads as TGTGCCAGCAGCTTACTCTCAGACACCGGGGAGCTGTTTTTT.

The chain uses TRBV14 and TRBJ1-4, with 8 bases aligning to TRBD1. With 1 base clipped from V and 5 bases from J, the junction kept 9 bases outside the gene matches. This CDR3 region has 17 residues. CDR1 SGHDN and CDR2 FVKESK come from the germline V gene. CDR3 in amino acids: CASSQGPGGQVNEKLFF. CDR3 in DNA: TGTGCCAGCAGCCAAGGCCCCGGGGGACAGGTGAATGAAAAACTGTTTTTT.

This clone was observed once. This chain uses TRBV18 with TRBJ1-1, with a weak D call TRBD1 (6 bases). The V end lost 3 bases, the J end lost 4 bases, and 15 bases lay between the germline ends. CDR1 and CDR2 from the germline V gene are KGHSH and LQKENI. This CDR3 spans 15 amino acids. The CDR3 sequence is CASSPNREVGTEAFF. For the CDR3, the DNA is TGTGCCAGCTCACCGAACAGGGAGGTGGGCACTGAAGCTTTCTTT.

The V gene is TRBV6-4, the J gene TRBJ2-7; TRBD2 is a possible D gene (5 bases). The CDR3 has 17 amino acids. Germline V gene sequence: CDR1 MRHNA, CDR2 SNTAGT. V lost 6 bases and J 0 bases, leaving 21 bases between the germline ends. In nucleotides, the CDR3 is TGTGCCAGCAGAGGCCCCGAGGGTGGGCGGAGCTCCTACGAGCAGTACTTC. It codes for CASRGPEGGRSSYEQYF.

The V and J genes are TRBV6-5 and TRBJ2-4, with D tentatively TRBD1 (5 bases). The germline V gene has CDR1 MNHEY and CDR2 SVGAGI. The V and J ends lost 0 bases and 7 bases respectively, with 13 bases between them. The CDR3 is 15 amino acids. This CDR3 is CASSYSGRVANIQYF. In DNA form, the CDR3 reads TGTGCCAGCAGTTACTCGGGCAGGGTGGCGAACATTCAGTACTTC.

The V gene is TRBV7-9, the J gene TRBJ2-7; 10 bases fit TRBD1. The CDR3 is made up of 14 amino acids. After removal of 5 bases from V and 2 bases from J, the junction contained 3 bases not matched to a gene. Germline V gives CDR1 SEHNR, CDR2 FQNEAQ (reference sequence). CDR3 residues: CASSPGQGAYEQYV. The CDR3 DNA sequence: TGTGCCAGCAGCCCAGGACAGGGGGCCTACGAGCAGTACGTC.

The gene calls are TRBV15 and TRBJ2-3; D not resolved. V dropped 2 bases and J dropped 2 bases, with 5 bases sitting between them. Looked up from germline, CDR1 is LNHNV and CDR2 is YYDKDF (reference sequence). The CDR3 has 13 amino acids. CDR3 in amino acids: CATSRPPTDTQYF. The CDR3 coding sequence is TGTGCCACCAGCAGACCCCCCACAGATACGCAGTATTTT.